This record covers a single T cell receptor beta chain. The data are from a study of stem cell transplantation in POMP-related autoinflammatory disease. Using immunoSEQ multiplex PCR, the repertoire was profiled, and TCRdb retains in-frame clones only, with some absent. The sample yields roughly 68,000 clones, approximately 91% seen once. The sequences come from CD4+ T cells from PBMCs, collected after stem cell transplantation. This clonotype was sampled from a human patient with POMP-related autoinflammation and immune dysregulation (PRAID). Some T cells here may be from the graft donor.

The CDR3 nucleotides read TGTGCCAGCAGCCAGAACAGGGGGCGCGGGTACAATGAGCAGTTCTTC. Its translation is CASSQNRGRGYNEQFF. The chain joins TRBV4-2 to TRBJ2-1; TRBD1 matches 9 bases. Germline V CDR1 and CDR2: LGHNA, YNFKEQ. V trimming: 3 bases; J trimming: 4 bases; junction bases outside the gene matches: 7. The CDR3 is 16 amino acids.